This T cell receptor beta chain is from a study of shared clonotypes between healthy human individuals. Whole-study context: Used for every donor were three CD4 naive, three CD4 memory, two CD8 naive and one CD8 memory plate.

About this clone: Antigen: not known.

Whole-study findings and limits: Generation probabilities of non-shared clonotypes were lower (relative to those shared by all four donors). With a handful of donors compared, around 5.4% of naive CD4 clonotypes were shared.

At a deep level, the assay was run. Profiling relied on immunoSEQ multiplex PCR, and the TCRdb table lists in-frame clones only, not all of them. The data hold approximately 1,500,000 clones, with roughly 98% observed a single time. J was trimmed by 4 bases and V by 5 bases; bases with no gene match: 8. The germline CDR1 and CDR2 sequences are SGHRS and YFSETQ. The CDR3 sequence is 14 residues long. This chain uses TRBV5-1 with TRBJ2-7; 8 nucleotides line up with TRBD1. The sequence was collected from a man aged 30 to 45 in good health. Input material: naive CD4+ T cells sorted from blood. Subset of the sample: CD45RA+ positively selected. Here the CDR3 reads CASSFRTGYYEQYF. The CDR3 bases are TGCGCCAGCAGTTTTCGGACAGGGTATTACGAGCAGTACTTC. The entire variable domain, with the rest obtained from reference TRBV5-1 and TRBJ2-7, is as follows: KAGVTQTPRYLIKTRGQQVTLSCSPISGHRSVSWYQQTPGQGLQFLFEYFSETQRNKGNFPGRFSGRQFSNSRSEMNVSTLELGDSALYLCASSFRTGYYEQYFGPGTRLTVT.